One and the same sample provided the 5 T cell receptor beta chains below, sequenced in a study of early T cells in non-severe SARS-CoV-2 infection. TCRdb itself ran the 5' RACE reads through MiXCR, one entry per CDR3 protein. This sample has some 100,000 distinct CDR3 sequences, with roughly 15% found just once. The specimen was whole blood. These receptors came from an adult who was a healthcare worker with PCR-confirmed SARS-CoV-2 infection or an uninfected control (not recorded which).

This clonotype was observed at least ten times. The chain employs TRBV12-3 or TRBV12-4 and TRBJ1-1, with D hard to call. Trimming shortened V by 2 bases and J by 0 bases, and 7 bases separated the two germline ends. CDR3 length: 14 amino acids. CDR3 loop: CASSLLVMNTEAFF. The CDR3 region has the DNA TGTGCCAGCAGTTTATTGGTAATGAACACTGAAGCTTTCTTT.

At least ten counts were recorded for this clonotype. The chain couples TRBV5-6 to TRBJ1-5; D gene unclear. The ends were cut back, 0 bases at V and 0 bases at J, with 4 bases in the middle. Germline CDR1 is SGHDT and CDR2 is YYEEEE. This CDR3 spans 14 amino acids. The CDR3 DNA is TGTGCCAGCAGCTTGGTACATAGCAATCAGCCCCAGCATTTT. Protein product: CASSLVHSNQPQHF.

The chain carries TRBV20-1 and TRBJ1-3; the D is unclear. V lost 4 bases and J 4 bases, leaving 14 bases between the germline ends. From germline, CDR1 is DFQATT and CDR2 SNEGSKA (reference sequence). This CDR3 has 14 residues. The CDR3 nucleotides read TGCAGTGCTACCCAACTGACGGGGGGAAACACCATATATTTT. It encodes CSATQLTGGNTIYF.

This clonotype came up a few times. The V and J genes are TRBV19 and TRBJ2-2; D could derive from TRBD1 or TRBD2 (5 bases each). The CDR3 is 15 residues long. The germline gives CDR1 LNHDA, CDR2 SQIVND (reference sequence). The V end was cut by 9 bases, the J end by 4 bases, with 18 bases between. The CDR3 loop reads CASNHLRGGTGELFF. CDR3 nucleotide sequence: TGTGCCAGCAATCACTTACGGGGCGGCACCGGGGAGCTGTTTTTT. Variable domain in full (rest from reference TRBV19 and TRBJ2-2): DGGITQSPKYLFRKEGQNVTLSCEQNLNHDAMYWYRQDPGQGLRLIYYSQIVNDFQKGDIAEGYSVSREKKESFPLTVTSAQKNPTAFYLCASNHLRGGTGELFFGEGSRLTVL.

The CDR3 DNA reads TGTGCCAGCAGCCAAGGGGAGGCCTATACGCAGTATTTT. Protein: CASSQGEAYTQYF. The rearrangement links TRBV14 to TRBJ2-3; D is possibly TRBD2 (6 bases). CDR3 length: 13 residues. Germline CDR1 is SGHDN and CDR2 is FVKESK. The V gene lost 1 base and the J gene lost 7 bases, with 9 bases spanning the gap.